This T cell receptor (beta chain) was sequenced during a study of CD8 T cells in Susac syndrome. The RNA, about 0.5 to 1 ug, was put through reverse transcription using random hexamers. In TCRdb, the immunoSEQ multiplex PCR reads were re-called with MiXCR into one record per CDR3 protein. The sample holds under 200,000 distinct CDR3 sequences, about 91% seen once. This clonotype was counted between two and nine times. This CDR3 is 12 amino acids long. Trimming stripped 7 bases from V and 2 bases from J, with 9 bases between. CDR1 and CDR2 (germline): SGHRS, YFSETQ. The sample taken for sequencing was CD4+ T cells from PBMCs. This clonotype was sampled from a human donor with Susac syndrome. The chain is built from TRBV5-1 and TRBJ2-5; the D gene is possibly TRBD1 (5 bases). The CDR3 reads CASEQEQETQYF. CDR3 coding DNA: TGCGCCAGCGAACAGGAGCAAGAGACCCAGTACTTC.